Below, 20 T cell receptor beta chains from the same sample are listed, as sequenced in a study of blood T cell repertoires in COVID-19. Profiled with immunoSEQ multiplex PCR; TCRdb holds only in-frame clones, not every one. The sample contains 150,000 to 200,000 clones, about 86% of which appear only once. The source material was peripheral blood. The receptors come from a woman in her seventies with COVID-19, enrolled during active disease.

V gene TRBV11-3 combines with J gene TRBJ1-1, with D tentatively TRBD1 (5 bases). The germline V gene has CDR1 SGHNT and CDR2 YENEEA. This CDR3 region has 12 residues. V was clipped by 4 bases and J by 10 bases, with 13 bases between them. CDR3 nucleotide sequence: TGTGCCAGCAGCTCATCGACAGTTGGAGCTTTCTTT. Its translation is CASSSSTVGAFF.

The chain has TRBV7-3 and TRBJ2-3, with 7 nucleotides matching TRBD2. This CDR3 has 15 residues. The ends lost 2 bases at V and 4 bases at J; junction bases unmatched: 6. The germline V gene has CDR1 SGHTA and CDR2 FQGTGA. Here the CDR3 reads CASSLQGGAPDTQYF. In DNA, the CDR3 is TGTGCCAGCAGCTTACAGGGAGGGGCCCCAGATACGCAGTATTTT.

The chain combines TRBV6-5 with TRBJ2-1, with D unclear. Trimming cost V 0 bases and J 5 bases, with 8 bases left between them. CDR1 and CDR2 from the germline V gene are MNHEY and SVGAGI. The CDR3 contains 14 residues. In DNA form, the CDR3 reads TGTGCCAGCAGTTACTCGAGCCCTAACAATGAGCAGTTCTTC. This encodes CASSYSSPNNEQFF.

The CDR3 spells CASSPTRADTQYF. Written as DNA, the CDR3 is TGTGCCAGCAGCCCAACCCGGGCAGATACGCAGTATTTT. V and J are TRBV3-1 (or the pseudogene TRBV3-2) and TRBJ2-3; D ambiguous. Per the germline V gene, CDR1 is LGHDT and CDR2 is YNNKEL (reference sequence). The CDR3 is made up of 13 amino acids. V was pared by 4 bases and J by 4 bases, with 9 bases between.

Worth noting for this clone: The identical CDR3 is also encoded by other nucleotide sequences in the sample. CDR3 in amino acids: CASSLTNQPQHF. The CDR3 nucleotides are TGTGCCAGCAGTTTGACTAATCAGCCCCAGCATTTT. The V call is TRBV28, the J call TRBJ1-5; D not certain. CDR3 length equals 12 residues. Germline V gene lookup returns CDR1 MDHEN and CDR2 SYDVKM. V was shortened by 3 bases and J by 4 bases, with 4 bases between the two germline ends.

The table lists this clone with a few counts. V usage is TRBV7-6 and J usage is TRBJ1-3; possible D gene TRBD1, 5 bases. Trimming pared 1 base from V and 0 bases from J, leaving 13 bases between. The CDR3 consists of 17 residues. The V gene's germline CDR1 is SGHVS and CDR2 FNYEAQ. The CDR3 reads CASSLVGQGRSGNTIYF. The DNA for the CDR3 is TGTGCCAGCAGCTTAGTTGGGCAGGGCCGCTCTGGAAACACCATATATTTT.

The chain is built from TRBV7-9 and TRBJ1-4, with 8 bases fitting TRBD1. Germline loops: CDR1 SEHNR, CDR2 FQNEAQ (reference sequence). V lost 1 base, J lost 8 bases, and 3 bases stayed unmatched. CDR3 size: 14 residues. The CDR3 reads CASSLEGQGEKLFF. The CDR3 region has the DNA TGTGCCAGCAGCTTAGAAGGACAGGGCGAAAAACTGTTTTTT. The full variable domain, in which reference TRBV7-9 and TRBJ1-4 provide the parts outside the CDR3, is DTGVSQNPRHKITKRGQNVTFRCDPISEHNRLYWYRQTLGQGPEFLTYFQNEAQLEKSRLLSDRFSAERPKGSFSTLEIQRTEQGDSAMYLCASSLEGQGEKLFFGSGTQLSVL.

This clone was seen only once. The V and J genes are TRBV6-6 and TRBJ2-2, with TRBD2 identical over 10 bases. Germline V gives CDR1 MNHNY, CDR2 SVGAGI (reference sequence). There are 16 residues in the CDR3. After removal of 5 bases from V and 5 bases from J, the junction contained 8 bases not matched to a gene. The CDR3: CASSRLAGRETGELFF. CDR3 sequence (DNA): TGTGCCAGCAGTCGACTAGCGGGTAGGGAAACCGGGGAGCTGTTTTTT.

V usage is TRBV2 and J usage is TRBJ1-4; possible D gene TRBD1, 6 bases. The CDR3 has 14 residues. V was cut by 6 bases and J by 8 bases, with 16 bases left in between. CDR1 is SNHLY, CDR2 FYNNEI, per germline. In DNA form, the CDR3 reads TGTGCCAGCAGGAAGACAGGTGTGATAGAAAAACTGTTTTTT. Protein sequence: CASRKTGVIEKLFF.

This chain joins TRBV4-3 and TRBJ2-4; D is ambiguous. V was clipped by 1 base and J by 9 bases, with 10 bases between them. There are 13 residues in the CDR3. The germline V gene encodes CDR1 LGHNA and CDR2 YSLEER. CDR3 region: CASSQAGRSIQYF. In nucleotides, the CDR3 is TGCGCCAGCAGCCAAGCCGGCCGGAGCATTCAGTACTTC.

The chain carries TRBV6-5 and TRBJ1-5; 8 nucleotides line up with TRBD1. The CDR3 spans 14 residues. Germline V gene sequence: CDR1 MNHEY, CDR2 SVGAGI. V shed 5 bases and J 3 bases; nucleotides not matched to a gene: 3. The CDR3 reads CASSPTGVNQPQHF. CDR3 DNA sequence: TGTGCCAGCAGTCCGACAGGGGTCAATCAGCCCCAGCATTTT.

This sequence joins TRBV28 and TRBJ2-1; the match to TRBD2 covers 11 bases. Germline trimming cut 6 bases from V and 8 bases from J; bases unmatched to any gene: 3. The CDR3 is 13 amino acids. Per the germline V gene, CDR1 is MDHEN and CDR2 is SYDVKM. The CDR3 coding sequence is TGTGCCAGCAGATATAGCGGGAGGGATGAGCAGTTCTTC. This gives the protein CASRYSGRDEQFF.

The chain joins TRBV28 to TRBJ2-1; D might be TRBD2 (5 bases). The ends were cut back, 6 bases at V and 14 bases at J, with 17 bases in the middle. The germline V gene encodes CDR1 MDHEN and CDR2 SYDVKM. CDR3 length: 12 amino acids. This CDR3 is CASSRPPGSEFF. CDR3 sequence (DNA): TGTGCCAGCAGCCGGCCTCCGGGATCAGAGTTCTTC.

The CDR3 sequence: CSATRNTEAFF. CDR3 DNA sequence: TGCAGCGCTACAAGGAACACTGAAGCTTTCTTT. The genes are TRBV29-1 and TRBJ1-1; D unresolved. Trimming removed 7 bases at V and 1 base at J, with 7 bases between. The CDR3 is 11 amino acids. Germline V CDR1 and CDR2: SQVTM, ANQGSEA.

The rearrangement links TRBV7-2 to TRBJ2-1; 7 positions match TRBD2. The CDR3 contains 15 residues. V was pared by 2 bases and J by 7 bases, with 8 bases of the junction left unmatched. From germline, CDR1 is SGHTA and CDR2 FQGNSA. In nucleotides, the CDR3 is TGTGCCAGCAGCTTATTCCAGCGGGGAGGGAATGAGCAGTTCTTC. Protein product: CASSLFQRGGNEQFF.

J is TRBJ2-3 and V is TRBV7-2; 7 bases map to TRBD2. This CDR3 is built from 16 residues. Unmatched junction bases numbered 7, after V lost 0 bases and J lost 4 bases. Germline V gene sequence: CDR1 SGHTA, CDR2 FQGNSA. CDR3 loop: CASSLAGRERSDTQYF. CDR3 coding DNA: TGTGCCAGCAGCTTAGCAGGGCGGGAGAGGTCAGATACGCAGTATTTT.

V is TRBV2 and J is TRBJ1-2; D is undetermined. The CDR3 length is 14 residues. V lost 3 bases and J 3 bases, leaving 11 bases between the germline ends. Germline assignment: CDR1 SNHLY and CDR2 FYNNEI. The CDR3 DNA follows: TGTGCCAGCAGTGAGCGTCAGGTGTACTATGGCTACACCTTC. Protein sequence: CASSERQVYYGYTF.

The CDR3 region has the DNA TGTGCCAGCAGCCTCCTCCGGACAGCTGGAAACACCATATATTTT. This codes for CASSLLRTAGNTIYF. The chain links TRBV5-8 to TRBJ1-3; maybe TRBD1 (6 bases). Germline-derived CDR1 and CDR2 are SGHTS and YDEGEE. The CDR3 contains 15 residues. V lost 4 bases to trimming and J lost 2 bases, with 13 bases between them.

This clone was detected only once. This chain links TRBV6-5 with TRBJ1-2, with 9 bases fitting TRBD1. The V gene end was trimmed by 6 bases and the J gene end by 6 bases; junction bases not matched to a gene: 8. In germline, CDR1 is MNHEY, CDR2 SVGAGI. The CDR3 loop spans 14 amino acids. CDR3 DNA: TGTGCCAGCAGCTTATCCGGGACAGGGAATGGCTACACCTTC. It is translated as CASSLSGTGNGYTF.

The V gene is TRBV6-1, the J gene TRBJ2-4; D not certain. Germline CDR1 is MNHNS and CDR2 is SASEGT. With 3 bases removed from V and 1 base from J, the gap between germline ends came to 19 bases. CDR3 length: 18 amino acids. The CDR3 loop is CASSDLRVARLAKNIQYF. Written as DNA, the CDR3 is TGTGCCAGCAGTGACCTCCGGGTAGCCCGGTTGGCCAAAAACATTCAGTACTTC.